Only one count was recorded for the clone carrying this T cell receptor (beta chain). Its antigen is not identified. This sample was included in a study of CD8 T cells in Susac syndrome. A quantity of about 0.5 to 1 ug RNA underwent reverse transcription using random hexamers. Across 54 Vbeta and 13 Jbeta, immunoSEQ multiplex PCR amplified TCR beta CDR3. TCRdb itself ran the immunoSEQ multiplex PCR reads through MiXCR, one entry per CDR3 protein. The sample includes 100,000 to 110,000 distinct CDR3 sequences, roughly 96% of them seen just once. This CDR3 is built from 14 residues. The trim removed 2 bases at V and 3 bases at J, leaving 4 bases unmatched. The germline gives CDR1 MNHEY, CDR2 SMNVEV (reference sequence). Study-wide results and caveats: The greatest CD8+ clonal expansion in Susac occurred in TEMRA cells and in active patients.

The chain links TRBV27 to TRBJ2-7; 7 bases are a match to TRBD1. The sample taken for sequencing was CD8+ T cells from PBMCs. This clonotype originated in a human donor with Susac syndrome. In DNA form, the CDR3 reads TGTGCCAGCAGTTTAACAGGGGTTCGCTACGAGCAGTACTTC. It yields the protein CASSLTGVRYEQYF.